These 29 T cell receptor beta chains were sequenced from one sample in a study of T cells in Graves' hyperthyroidism and ophthalmopathy. TCR beta CDR3 regions were amplified from RNA. The study used the HTBI primer set for a first-round RT-PCR of the TCR CDR3. TCRdb re-called the multiplex PCR reads with MiXCR, one entry per CDR3 protein. This sample has 530,000 or so distinct CDR3 sequences; roughly a quarter occur once, and the top ten carry about 10%. The sample taken for sequencing was blood. These receptors were taken from a woman in her twenties or thirties with Graves' ophthalmopathy.

As to this clonotype: This may stem from a read error, because a much larger clone lies one nucleotide away. The chain recombines TRBV7-9 with TRBJ2-7; 7 bases fit TRBD1. The CDR3 runs to 14 residues. Germline V gene sequence: CDR1 SEHNR, CDR2 FQNEAQ (reference sequence). CDR3 DNA: TGTGCCAGCAGCTTAGCCCAGACAGGGAGTAAGCAGTGCTTC. Amino acids: CASSLAQTGSKQCF.

With regard to this clonotype: The germline gene is not matched at one end of the junction; a read error may be the cause. The J gene is TRBJ1-5, the V gene TRBV4-3; D gene unclear. This CDR3 spans 13 amino acids. CDR1 LGHNA and CDR2 YSLEER come from the germline V gene. DNA for the CDR3: TGCGCCGGCAGCCAAGATACCGGACAGCCCCAGCATTTT. Protein sequence: CAGSQDTGQPQHF.

The gene calls are TRBV6-2 or TRBV6-3 and TRBJ1-3; D gene unclear. CDR3 size: 17 residues. Germline V gene data show CDR1 as MNHEY and CDR2 as SVGEGT. Deletions cut 5 bases from V and 0 bases from J, with 17 bases between. The CDR3 sequence: CASSPYGPARSGNTIYF. CDR3 DNA: TGTGCCAGCAGTCCCTATGGGCCAGCACGCTCTGGAAACACCATATATTTT.

The sample holds many counts of this clonotype. The rearrangement joins TRBV19 to TRBJ2-7, with 9 bases matching TRBD1. The germline V gene encodes CDR1 LNHDA and CDR2 SQIVND (reference sequence). The V gene end was trimmed by 8 bases and the J gene end by 5 bases; junction bases not matched to a gene: 10. This CDR3 spans 14 amino acids. This CDR3 is CASSPRDRVDEQYF. CDR3 in DNA: TGTGCCAGTTCTCCCCGGGACAGGGTGGACGAGCAGTACTTC.

This sequence joins TRBV12-3 or TRBV12-4 and TRBJ1-1, with D uncertain. V lost 6 bases, J lost 4 bases, and 9 bases lay in between. The length of the CDR3 is 12 residues. CDR3 in amino acids: CASRGEGTEAFF. As DNA, the CDR3 is TGTGCCAGCAGGGGTGAGGGCACTGAAGCTTTCTTT.

There are many counts of this clonotype. V and J are TRBV15 and TRBJ1-1; no reliable D call. Trimming left V 0 bases short and J 4 bases short, with 15 bases between. This CDR3 is 16 amino acids long. Looked up from germline, CDR1 is LNHNV and CDR2 is YYDKDF (reference sequence). CDR3 loop: CATSRDVREYSTEAFF. DNA of the CDR3: TGTGCCACCAGCAGAGATGTTAGGGAATACAGCACTGAAGCTTTCTTT.

In this sample, this clonotype turned up many times. The rearrangement links TRBV6-1 to TRBJ2-5, with D perhaps TRBD1 (6 bases). There are 13 residues in the CDR3. V shed 6 bases and J shed 2 bases, with 10 bases lying between them. Germline assignment: CDR1 MNHNS and CDR2 SASEGT. CDR3 in DNA: TGTGCCAGCAGGGGCGGACAGCAAGAGACCCAGTACTTC. Amino acids: CASRGGQQETQYF.

The chain couples TRBV12-3 or TRBV12-4 to TRBJ1-2; the match to TRBD1 covers 7 bases. CDR3 length: 13 residues. Losses at the gene ends were 5 bases for V and 6 bases for J; bases not matched to a gene: 6. CDR3 sequence reads: CASSQQGTDGYTF. The CDR3 bases are TGTGCCAGCAGTCAACAGGGGACTGATGGCTACACCTTC.

The rearrangement uses TRBV7-9 and TRBJ1-2, with no clear D. The ends were cut back, 2 bases at V and 0 bases at J, with 7 bases in the middle. Germline values: CDR1 SEHNR, CDR2 FQNEAQ (reference sequence). CDR3 length equals 14 residues. The CDR3 region has the DNA TGTGCCAGCAGCTTACTCACAGCTAACTATGGCTACACCTTC. It is translated as CASSLLTANYGYTF.

As to this clonotype: A much larger clonotype is one base distant, so this may be a read error. The chain links TRBV7-9 to TRBJ1-1; 7 bases match TRBD1. CDR1 is SEHNR and CDR2 is FQNEAQ in the germline V gene (reference sequence). V shed 6 bases, J shed 1 base, and the junction held 5 bases outside the gene matches. CDR3 length equals 14 residues. This CDR3 is CASRMDRTNTEAFF. The CDR3 nucleotides are TGTGCCAGCAGGATGGACAGGACGAACACTGAAGCTTTCTTT.

This clonotype has only a few counts. With a much larger clone just one base away, this may be a read error. Lacking the conserved final phenylalanine or tryptophan, this CDR3 likely reflects a read error. This chain uses TRBV6-1 with TRBJ2-7; 7 bases agree with TRBD1. V gave up 4 bases and J gave up 0 bases; unmatched junction bases: 3. CDR3 length: 14 residues. The germline CDR1 and CDR2 sequences are MNHNS and SASEGT. The CDR3 loop reads CASSVTGSSYEQYI. The CDR3 DNA follows: TGTGCCAGCAGTGTGACAGGGAGCTCCTACGAGCAGTACATC.

This clonotype occurred a few times. This chain uses TRBV3-1 with TRBJ1-2; tentatively, D is TRBD1 (5 bases). V gave up 2 bases and J gave up 2 bases, with 9 bases separating them. The CDR3 contains 14 residues. The germline gives CDR1 LGHDT, CDR2 YNNKEL (reference sequence). CDR3 residues: CASSQLRENYGYTF. Here the CDR3 DNA reads TGTGCCAGCAGCCAACTCAGGGAGAACTATGGCTACACCTTC.

This clonotype was found many times. The CDR3 here is CASSLSSTYISGNTIYF. The CDR3, as DNA: TGTGCCAGCAGCTTATCCTCGACGTATATCTCTGGAAACACCATATATTTT. The chain links TRBV6-5 to TRBJ1-3; D uncertain. Germline V lookup: CDR1 MNHEY, CDR2 SVGAGI. The CDR3 loop spans 17 amino acids. V dropped 6 bases and J dropped 0 bases, with 18 bases sitting between them.

The chain carries TRBV12-5 and TRBJ1-3; the D is unclear. CDR1 is LGHNT, CDR2 FRNRAP, per germline. CDR3 length: 11 amino acids. Trimming stripped 5 bases from V and 8 bases from J, with 7 bases between. The CDR3 sequence: CASGTRDTIYF. Written as DNA, the CDR3 is TGTGCTAGTGGTACTCGGGACACCATATATTTT.

This clonotype showed up many times. The V and J genes are TRBV5-4 and TRBJ2-2; TRBD1 matches 11 bases. Germline CDR1 and CDR2: SGHNT and YYREEE (reference sequence). The CDR3 length is 16 residues. V shed 5 bases, J shed 3 bases, and the junction held 6 bases outside the gene matches. The CDR3 coding sequence is TGTGCCAGCAGTACCGGACAGGGGGCGTACACCGGGGAGCTGTTTTTT. It yields the protein CASSTGQGAYTGELFF.

In its sample, this clonotype was seen a few times. The chain carries TRBV27 and TRBJ2-5; D not certain. CDR1 is MNHEY and CDR2 is SMNVEV in the germline V gene (reference sequence). The CDR3 is 13 amino acids. V was trimmed by 5 bases and J by 8 bases, leaving 15 bases between them. The CDR3 sequence is CASSPQGKRTQYF. CDR3 DNA: TGTGCCAGCAGTCCACAAGGGAAGAGAACCCAGTACTTC.

This chain links TRBV4-1 with TRBJ2-5; 9 bases agree with TRBD1. Per the germline V gene, CDR1 is MGHRA and CDR2 is YSYEKL. Unmatched junction bases numbered 8, after V lost 5 bases and J lost 1 base. CDR3 length equals 16 residues. The CDR3 bases are TGCGCCAGCAGCAGCACCGGGACAGGGATCCAAGAGACCCAGTACTTC. It encodes CASSSTGTGIQETQYF.

In this sample, this clonotype turned up a few times. CDR3: CASTIHLEGGSYTF. The CDR3 bases are TGTGCCAGCACCATCCACCTCGAAGGAGGAAGCTACACCTTC. The chain employs TRBV7-9 and TRBJ1-2, with D unresolved. Trimming removed 7 bases from V and 9 bases from J, with 21 bases in between. There are 14 residues in the CDR3. Germline CDR1 is SEHNR and CDR2 is FQNEAQ (reference sequence).

The chain joins TRBV20-1 to TRBJ1-2; D remains ambiguous. The CDR3 contains 11 residues. Germline V lookup: CDR1 DFQATT, CDR2 SNEGSKA (reference sequence). V lost 6 bases and J lost 3, with 8 bases in between. CDR3 sequence: CSADRDYGYTF. CDR3 nucleotides: TGCAGTGCGGATCGGGACTATGGCTACACCTTC.

V usage is TRBV20-1 and J usage is TRBJ2-7; 10 bases map to TRBD2. The CDR3 runs 14 residues. V dropped 6 bases and J dropped 0; count of bases not matched to a gene: 5. Germline-derived CDR1 and CDR2 are DFQATT and SNEGSKA (reference sequence). For the CDR3, the DNA is TGCAGTGCCGTGACTAGCGGGTACTCCTACGAGCAGTACTTC. It is translated as CSAVTSGYSYEQYF.

V usage is TRBV6-2 or TRBV6-3 and J usage is TRBJ1-5; tentatively, D is TRBD1 (6 bases). The V and J ends lost 0 bases and 3 bases respectively, with 18 bases between them. Germline V gene lookup returns CDR1 MNHEY and CDR2 SVGEGT. This CDR3 has 18 amino acids. CDR3 amino acids: CASSYSGRTERFNQPQHF. The CDR3 bases are TGTGCCAGCAGTTACTCAGGCCGGACAGAGAGATTCAATCAGCCCCAGCATTTT.

In its sample, this clonotype was seen many times. V is TRBV5-4 and J is TRBJ1-2, with 7 bases aligning to TRBD1. Per the germline V gene, CDR1 is SGHNT and CDR2 is YYREEE (reference sequence). Unmatched junction bases numbered 22, after V lost 3 bases and J lost 8 bases. The CDR3 spans 18 residues. The CDR3 loop is CASSSSGGQTSMGSGYTF. The CDR3 DNA is TGTGCCAGCAGCTCTTCTGGGGGACAGACGTCTATGGGGAGCGGCTACACCTTC.

In this sample, this clonotype turned up many times. This CDR3 reads CASSYERLVGELFF. CDR3 nucleotides: TGTGCCAGCAGTTACGAGAGACTGGTCGGGGAGCTGTTTTTT. The gene calls are TRBV6-5 and TRBJ2-2; D ambiguous. The CDR3 is 14 amino acids. V was cut by 2 bases and J by 7 bases, with 11 bases left in between. Germline loops: CDR1 MNHEY, CDR2 SVGAGI.

The chain has TRBV6-2 or TRBV6-3 and TRBJ1-5; D perhaps matches TRBD1 (5 bases). The CDR3 length is 13 residues. CDR1 is MNHEY, CDR2 SVGEGT, per germline. Trimming shortened V by 10 bases and J by 4 bases, and 14 bases separated the two germline ends. The CDR3 DNA is TGTGCCACCGTCCGGGAGGGGAATCAGCCCCAGCATTTT. Protein: CATVREGNQPQHF.

This clonotype has only a few counts. The J gene is TRBJ2-3, the V gene TRBV20-1; a weak D match, TRBD2 (6 bases). From germline, CDR1 is DFQATT and CDR2 SNEGSKA (reference sequence). With 0 bases removed from V and 3 bases from J, the gap between germline ends came to 16 bases. This CDR3 contains 16 residues. CDR3 loop: CSARDPGQGGTDTQYF. CDR3 nucleotide sequence: TGCAGTGCTAGAGACCCGGGGCAGGGAGGTACAGATACGCAGTATTTT.

In DNA, the CDR3 is TGTGCCACCAGCAACCAGAAGACGGCTGCCGACACTGAAGCTTTCTTT. It translates to CATSNQKTAADTEAFF. The rearrangement links TRBV15 to TRBJ1-1, with D uncertain. CDR1 and CDR2 (germline): LNHNV, YYDKDF (reference sequence). The CDR3 runs to 16 residues. The V end lost 4 bases, the J end lost 3 bases, and 18 bases lay between the germline ends.

This clonotype has ten or more counts. The rearrangement links TRBV18 to TRBJ2-7, with 8 positions matching TRBD2. The CDR3 totals 12 residues. With V trimmed by 2 bases and J by 10 bases, 4 bases remained unmatched. CDR1 KGHSH and CDR2 LQKENI come from the germline V gene. The CDR3 loop is CASSPDGGDQYF. In DNA, the CDR3 is TGTGCCAGCTCACCAGACGGGGGGGATCAGTACTTC.

This clonotype was seen a few times. This chain joins TRBV19 and TRBJ2-7, with 7 bases matching TRBD1. Germline V gene lookup returns CDR1 LNHDA and CDR2 SQIVND (reference sequence). This CDR3 is 14 amino acids long. V shed 0 bases, J shed 2 bases, and the junction held 1 base outside the gene matches. DNA of the CDR3: TGTGCCAGTAGTATAGAGCAGGGGGCCTACGAGCAGTACTTC. Translated: CASSIEQGAYEQYF. The full variable domain, in which reference TRBV19 and TRBJ2-7 provide the parts outside the CDR3, is DGGITQSPKYLFRKEGQNVTLSCEQNLNHDAMYWYRQDPGQGLRLIYYSQIVNDFQKGDIAEGYSVSREKKESFPLTVTSAQKNPTAFYLCASSIEQGAYEQYFGPGTRLTVT.

The chain is built from TRBV7-8 and TRBJ2-7; 9 bases line up with TRBD2. CDR1 is SGHVS and CDR2 is FQNEAQ in the germline V gene. The CDR3 is made up of 16 amino acids. V was pared by 0 bases and J by 2 bases, with 5 bases of the junction left unmatched. CDR3 loop: CASSLAGTSLTYEQYF. As DNA, the CDR3 is TGTGCCAGCAGCTTAGCCGGGACTAGCTTGACCTACGAGCAGTACTTC.